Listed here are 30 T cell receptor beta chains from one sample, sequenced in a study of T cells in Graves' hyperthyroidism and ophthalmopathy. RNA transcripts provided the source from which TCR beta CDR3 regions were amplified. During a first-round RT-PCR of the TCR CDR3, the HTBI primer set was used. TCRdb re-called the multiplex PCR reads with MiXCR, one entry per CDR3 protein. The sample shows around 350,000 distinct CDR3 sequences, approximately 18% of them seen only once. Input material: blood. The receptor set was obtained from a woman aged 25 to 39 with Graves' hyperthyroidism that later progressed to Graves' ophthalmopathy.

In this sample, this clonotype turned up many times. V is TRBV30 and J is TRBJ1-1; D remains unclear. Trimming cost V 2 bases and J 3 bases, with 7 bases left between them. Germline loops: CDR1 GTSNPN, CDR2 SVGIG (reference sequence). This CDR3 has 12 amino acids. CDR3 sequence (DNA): TGTGCCTGGAGTCCCGCGGACACTGAAGCTTTCTTT. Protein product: CAWSPADTEAFF.

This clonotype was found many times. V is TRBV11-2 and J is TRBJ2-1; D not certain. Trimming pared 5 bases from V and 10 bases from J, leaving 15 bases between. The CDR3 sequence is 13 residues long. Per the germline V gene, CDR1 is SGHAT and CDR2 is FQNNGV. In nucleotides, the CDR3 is TGTGCCAGCAGCCCCGGGTCCAATCGAGAGCAGTTCTTC. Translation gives CASSPGSNREQFF. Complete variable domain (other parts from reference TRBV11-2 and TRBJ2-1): EAGVAQSPRYKIIEKRQSVAFWCNPISGHATLYWYQQILGQGPKLLIQFQNNGVVDDSQLPKDRFSAERLKGVDSTLKIQPAKLEDSAVYLCASSPGSNREQFFGPGTRLTVL.

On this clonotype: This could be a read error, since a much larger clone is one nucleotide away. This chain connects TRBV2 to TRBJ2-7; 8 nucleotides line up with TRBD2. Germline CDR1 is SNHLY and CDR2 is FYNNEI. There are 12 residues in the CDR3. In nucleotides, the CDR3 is TGTGCCAGCAGTAGCGGGAGCTACAAGCAGTACTTC. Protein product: CASSSGSYKQYF.

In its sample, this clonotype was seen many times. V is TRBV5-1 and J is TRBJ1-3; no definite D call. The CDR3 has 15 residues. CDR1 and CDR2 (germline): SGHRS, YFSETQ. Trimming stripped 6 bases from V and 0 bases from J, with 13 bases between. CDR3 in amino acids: CASMVDGISGNTIYF. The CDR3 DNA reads TGCGCCAGCATGGTAGACGGCATCTCTGGAAACACCATATATTTT.

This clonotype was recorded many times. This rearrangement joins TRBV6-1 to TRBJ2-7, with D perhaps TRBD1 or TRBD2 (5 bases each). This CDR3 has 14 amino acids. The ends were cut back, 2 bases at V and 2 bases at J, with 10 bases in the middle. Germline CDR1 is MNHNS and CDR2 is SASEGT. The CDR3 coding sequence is TGTGCCAGCAGTGAAATGGGGGAAACCTACGAGCAGTACTTC. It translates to CASSEMGETYEQYF.

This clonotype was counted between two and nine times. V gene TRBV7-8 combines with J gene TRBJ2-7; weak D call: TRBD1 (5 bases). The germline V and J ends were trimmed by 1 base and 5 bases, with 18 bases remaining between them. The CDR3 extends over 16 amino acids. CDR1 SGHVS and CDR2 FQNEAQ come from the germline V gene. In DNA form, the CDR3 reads TGTGCCAGCAGCTTAGGTCCGGCGGCAGGGCTCAACGAGCAGTACTTC. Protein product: CASSLGPAAGLNEQYF.

As DNA, the CDR3 is TGCAGTGCTAGAGGACATATCACTAACTATGGCTACACCTTC. Residues: CSARGHITNYGYTF. The J gene is TRBJ1-2, the V gene TRBV20-1; D gene unclear. V was shortened by 1 base and J by 0 bases, with 9 bases between the two germline ends. CDR1 and CDR2 (germline): DFQATT, SNEGSKA (reference sequence). There are 14 residues in the CDR3.

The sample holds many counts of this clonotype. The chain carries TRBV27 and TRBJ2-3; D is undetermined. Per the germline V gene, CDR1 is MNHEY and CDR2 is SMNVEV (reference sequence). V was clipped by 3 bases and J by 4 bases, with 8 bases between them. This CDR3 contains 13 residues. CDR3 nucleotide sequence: TGTGCCAGCAGTTTGTTGTCTGCAGATACGCAGTATTTT. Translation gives CASSLLSADTQYF.

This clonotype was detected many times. The CDR3 here is CSVEEDGTSYNEQFF. In DNA form, the CDR3 reads TGCAGCGTTGAAGAGGACGGGACCTCCTACAATGAGCAGTTCTTC. V gene TRBV29-1 combines with J gene TRBJ2-1, with D perhaps TRBD1 or TRBD2 (5 bases each). In germline, CDR1 is SQVTM, CDR2 ANQGSEA. V was trimmed by 0 bases and J by 0 bases, leaving 9 bases between them. The CDR3 length is 15 residues.

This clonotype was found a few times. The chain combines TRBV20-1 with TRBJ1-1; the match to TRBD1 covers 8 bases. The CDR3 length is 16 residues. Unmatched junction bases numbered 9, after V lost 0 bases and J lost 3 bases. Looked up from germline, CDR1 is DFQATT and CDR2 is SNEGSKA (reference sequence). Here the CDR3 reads CSARDLHGQGDTEAFF. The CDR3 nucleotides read TGCAGTGCTAGAGATCTGCATGGACAGGGAGACACTGAAGCTTTCTTT.

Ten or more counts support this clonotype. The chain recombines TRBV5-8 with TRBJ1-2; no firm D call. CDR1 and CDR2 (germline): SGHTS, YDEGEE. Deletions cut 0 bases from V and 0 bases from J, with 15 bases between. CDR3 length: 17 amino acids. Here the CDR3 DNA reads TGTGCCAGCAGCTTGGCGCTGAGGGCAGCTCCTAACTATGGCTACACCTTC. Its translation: CASSLALRAAPNYGYTF.

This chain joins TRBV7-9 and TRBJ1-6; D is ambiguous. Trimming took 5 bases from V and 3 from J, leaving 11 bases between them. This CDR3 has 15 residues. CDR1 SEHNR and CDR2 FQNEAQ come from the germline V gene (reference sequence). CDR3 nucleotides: TGTGCCAGCAGCAACTCGGGCAGCTATAATTCACCCCTCCACTTT. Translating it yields CASSNSGSYNSPLHF.

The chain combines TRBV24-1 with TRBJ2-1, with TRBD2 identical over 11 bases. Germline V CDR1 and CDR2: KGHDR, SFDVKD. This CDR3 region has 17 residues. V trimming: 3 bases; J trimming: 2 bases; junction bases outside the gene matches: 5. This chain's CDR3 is CATSDRSGRAAYNEQFF. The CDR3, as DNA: TGTGCCACCAGTGATCGTAGCGGGAGGGCCGCCTACAATGAGCAGTTCTTC.

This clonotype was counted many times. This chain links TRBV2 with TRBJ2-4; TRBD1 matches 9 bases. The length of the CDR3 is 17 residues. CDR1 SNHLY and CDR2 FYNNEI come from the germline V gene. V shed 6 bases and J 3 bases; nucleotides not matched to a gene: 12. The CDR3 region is CASRDFTGQGGKNIQYF. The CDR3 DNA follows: TGTGCCAGCAGGGATTTTACGGGACAGGGAGGCAAAAACATTCAGTACTTC.

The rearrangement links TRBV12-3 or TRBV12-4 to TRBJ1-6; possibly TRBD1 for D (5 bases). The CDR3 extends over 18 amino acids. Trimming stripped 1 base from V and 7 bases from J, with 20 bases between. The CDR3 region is CASSLVGQRPFPNSPLHF. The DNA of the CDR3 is TGTGCCAGCAGTTTAGTGGGGCAGCGCCCCTTCCCAAATTCACCCCTCCACTTT.

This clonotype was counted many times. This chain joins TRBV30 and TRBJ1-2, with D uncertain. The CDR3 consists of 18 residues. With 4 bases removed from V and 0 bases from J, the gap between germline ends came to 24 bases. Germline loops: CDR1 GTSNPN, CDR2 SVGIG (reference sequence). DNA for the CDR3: TGTGCCTGGATACCAATCCGGGATCTGCTTCAATCTAACTATGGCTACACCTTC. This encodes CAWIPIRDLLQSNYGYTF.

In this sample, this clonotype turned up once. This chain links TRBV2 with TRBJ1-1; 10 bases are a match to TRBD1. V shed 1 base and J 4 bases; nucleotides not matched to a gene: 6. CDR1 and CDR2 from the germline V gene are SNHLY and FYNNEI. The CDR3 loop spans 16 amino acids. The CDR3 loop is CASSEGQGAYGTEAFF. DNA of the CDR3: TGTGCCAGCAGTGAAGGACAGGGGGCTTACGGCACTGAAGCTTTCTTT.

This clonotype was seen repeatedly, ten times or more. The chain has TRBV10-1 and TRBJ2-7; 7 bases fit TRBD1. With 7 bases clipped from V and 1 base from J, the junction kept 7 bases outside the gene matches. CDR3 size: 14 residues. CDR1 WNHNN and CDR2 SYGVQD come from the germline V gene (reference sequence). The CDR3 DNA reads TGCGCCAGCAACCCCGGGACAGAGTCCTACGAGCAGTACTTC. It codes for CASNPGTESYEQYF.

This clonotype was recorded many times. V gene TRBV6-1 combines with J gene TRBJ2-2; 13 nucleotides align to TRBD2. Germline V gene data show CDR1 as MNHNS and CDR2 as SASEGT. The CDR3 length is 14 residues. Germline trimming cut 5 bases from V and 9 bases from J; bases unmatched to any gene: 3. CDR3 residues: CASSTTSGGRELFF. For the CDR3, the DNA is TGTGCCAGCAGTACGACTAGCGGGGGGCGGGAGCTGTTTTTT.

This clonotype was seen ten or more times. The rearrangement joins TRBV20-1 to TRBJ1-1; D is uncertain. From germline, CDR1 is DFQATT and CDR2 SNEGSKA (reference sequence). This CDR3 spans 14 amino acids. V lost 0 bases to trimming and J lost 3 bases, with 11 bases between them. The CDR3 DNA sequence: TGCAGTGCTAGAGATGAAAGAGTTTACACTGAAGCTTTCTTT. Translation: CSARDERVYTEAFF.

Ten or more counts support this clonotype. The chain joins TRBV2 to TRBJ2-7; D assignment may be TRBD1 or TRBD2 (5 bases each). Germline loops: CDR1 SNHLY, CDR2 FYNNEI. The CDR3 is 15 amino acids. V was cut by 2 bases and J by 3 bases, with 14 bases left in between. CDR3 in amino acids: CASSEFGGQGYEQYF. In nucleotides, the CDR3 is TGTGCCAGCAGTGAATTTGGCGGGCAGGGCTACGAGCAGTACTTC.

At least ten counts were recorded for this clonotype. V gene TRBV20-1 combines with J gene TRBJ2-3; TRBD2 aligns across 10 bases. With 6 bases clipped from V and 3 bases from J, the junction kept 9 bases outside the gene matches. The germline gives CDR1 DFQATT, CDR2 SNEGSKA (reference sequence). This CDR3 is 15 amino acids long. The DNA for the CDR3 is TGCAGTGCCCTAAGCGGGGGGGGACTTACAGATACGCAGTATTTT. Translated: CSALSGGGLTDTQYF.

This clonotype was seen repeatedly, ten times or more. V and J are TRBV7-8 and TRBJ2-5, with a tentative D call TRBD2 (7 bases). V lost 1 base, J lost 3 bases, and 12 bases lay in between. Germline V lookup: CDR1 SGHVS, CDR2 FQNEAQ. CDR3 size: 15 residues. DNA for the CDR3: TGTGCCAGCAGCTTAGTGGTAGGGGGGGAAGAGACCCAGTACTTC. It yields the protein CASSLVVGGEETQYF.

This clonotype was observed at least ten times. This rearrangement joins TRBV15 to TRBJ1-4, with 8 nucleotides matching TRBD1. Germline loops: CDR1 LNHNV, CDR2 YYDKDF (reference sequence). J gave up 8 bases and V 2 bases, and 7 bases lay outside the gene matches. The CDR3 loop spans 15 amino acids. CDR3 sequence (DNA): TGTGCCACCAGCAGACAGACAGGGGTTAACGAAAAACTGTTTTTT. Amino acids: CATSRQTGVNEKLFF.

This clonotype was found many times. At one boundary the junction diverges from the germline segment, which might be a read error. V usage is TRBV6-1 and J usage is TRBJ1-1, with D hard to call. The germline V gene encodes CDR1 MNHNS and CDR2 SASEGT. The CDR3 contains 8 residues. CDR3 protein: CASNEAFF. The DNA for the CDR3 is TGTGCCAGCAATGAAGCTTTCTTT.

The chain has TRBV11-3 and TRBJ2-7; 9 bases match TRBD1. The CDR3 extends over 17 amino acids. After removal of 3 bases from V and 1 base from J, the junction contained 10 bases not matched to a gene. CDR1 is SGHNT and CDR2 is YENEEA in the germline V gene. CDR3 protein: CASSLHYSDRGSYEQYF. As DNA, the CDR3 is TGTGCCAGCAGCTTGCACTATTCGGACAGGGGATCCTACGAGCAGTACTTC. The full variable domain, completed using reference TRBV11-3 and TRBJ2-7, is EAGVVQSPRYKIIEKKQPVAFWCNPISGHNTLYWYLQNLGQGPELLIRYENEEAVDDSQLPKDRFSAERLKGVDSTLKIQPAELGDSAVYLCASSLHYSDRGSYEQYFGPGTRLTVT.

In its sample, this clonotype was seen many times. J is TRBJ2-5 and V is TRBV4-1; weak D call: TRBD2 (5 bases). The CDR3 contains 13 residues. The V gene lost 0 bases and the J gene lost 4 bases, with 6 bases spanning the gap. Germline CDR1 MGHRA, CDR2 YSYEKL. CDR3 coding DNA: TGCGCCAGCAGCCAAGAGGCGGGAGAGACCCAGTACTTC. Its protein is CASSQEAGETQYF.

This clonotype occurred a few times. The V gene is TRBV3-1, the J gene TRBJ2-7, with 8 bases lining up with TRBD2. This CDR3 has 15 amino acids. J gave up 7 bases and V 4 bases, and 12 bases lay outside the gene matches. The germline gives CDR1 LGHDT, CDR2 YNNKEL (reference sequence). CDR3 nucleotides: TGTGCCAGCAGCCCCCGGGGGGGTCTCTTGGGAGAGCAGTACTTC. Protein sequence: CASSPRGGLLGEQYF.

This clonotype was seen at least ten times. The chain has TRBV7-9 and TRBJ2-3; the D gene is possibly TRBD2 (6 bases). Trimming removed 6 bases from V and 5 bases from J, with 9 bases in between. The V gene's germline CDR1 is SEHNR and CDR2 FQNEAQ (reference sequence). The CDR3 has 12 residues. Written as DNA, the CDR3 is TGTGCCAGCAGGTCCGGGAGAGATACGCAGTATTTT. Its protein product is CASRSGRDTQYF.

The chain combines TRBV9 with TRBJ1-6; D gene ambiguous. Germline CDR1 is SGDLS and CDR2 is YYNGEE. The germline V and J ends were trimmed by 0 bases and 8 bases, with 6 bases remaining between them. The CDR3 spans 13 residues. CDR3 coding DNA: TGTGCCAGCAGCGTAGTAGAGGATTCACCCCTCCACTTT. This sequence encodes CASSVVEDSPLHF.